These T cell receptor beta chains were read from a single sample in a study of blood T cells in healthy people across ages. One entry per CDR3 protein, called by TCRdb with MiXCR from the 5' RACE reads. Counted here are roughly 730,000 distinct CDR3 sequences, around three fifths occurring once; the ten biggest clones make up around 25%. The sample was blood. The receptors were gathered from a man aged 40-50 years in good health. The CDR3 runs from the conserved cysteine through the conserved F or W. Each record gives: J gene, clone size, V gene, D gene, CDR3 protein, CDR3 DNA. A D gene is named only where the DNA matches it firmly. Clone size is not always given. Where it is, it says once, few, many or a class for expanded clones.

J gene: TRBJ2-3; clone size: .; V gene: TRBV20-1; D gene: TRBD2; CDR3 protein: CSARPWSGSPGLNTQYF; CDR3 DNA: TGCAGTGCTAGACCCTGGAGCGGGAGCCCCGGGTTAAATACGCAGTATTTT
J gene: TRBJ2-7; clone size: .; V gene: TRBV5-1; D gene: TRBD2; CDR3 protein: CASSFGLAGPYEQYF; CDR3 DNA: TGCGCCAGCAGTTTCGGACTAGCGGGTCCCTACGAGCAGTACTTC
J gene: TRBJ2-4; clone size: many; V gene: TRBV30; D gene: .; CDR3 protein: CAWGGTAPKYF; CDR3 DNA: TGTGCCTGGGGCGGGACGGCTCCAAAGTACTTC
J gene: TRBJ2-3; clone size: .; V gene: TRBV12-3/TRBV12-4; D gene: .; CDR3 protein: CASSHWETDTQYF; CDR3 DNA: TGTGCCAGCAGCCACTGGGAAACAGATACGCAGTATTTT
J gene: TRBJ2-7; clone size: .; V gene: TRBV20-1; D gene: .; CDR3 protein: CSATTGGTGAYEQYF; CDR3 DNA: TGCAGTGCTACGACCGGGGGGACAGGAGCCTACGAGCAGTACTTC
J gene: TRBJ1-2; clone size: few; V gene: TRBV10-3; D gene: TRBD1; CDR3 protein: CAIRGTVGVTYTF; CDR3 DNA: TGTGCCATCCGTGGGACAGTGGGGGTGACCTACACCTTC
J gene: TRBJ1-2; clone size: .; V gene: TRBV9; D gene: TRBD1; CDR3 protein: CASKNRGGYTF; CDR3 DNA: TGTGCCAGCAAAAACAGGGGGGGCTACACCTTC
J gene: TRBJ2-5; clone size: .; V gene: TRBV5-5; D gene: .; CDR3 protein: CASSPTGIQETQYF; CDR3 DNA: TGTGCCAGCAGCCCTACAGGGATCCAAGAGACCCAGTACTTC
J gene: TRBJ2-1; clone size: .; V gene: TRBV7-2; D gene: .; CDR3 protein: CASSSRLGERFF; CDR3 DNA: TGTGCCAGCAGCTCCCGATTAGGTGAGCGGTTCTTC
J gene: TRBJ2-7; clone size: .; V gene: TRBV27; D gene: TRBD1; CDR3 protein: CASRRIRDRGHEQYF; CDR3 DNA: TGTGCCAGCAGGAGGATCCGGGACAGGGGGCACGAGCAGTACTTC
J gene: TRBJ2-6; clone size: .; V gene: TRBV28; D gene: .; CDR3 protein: CASGLTGANVLTF; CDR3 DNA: TGTGCCAGCGGGTTAACGGGGGCCAACGTCCTGACTTTC
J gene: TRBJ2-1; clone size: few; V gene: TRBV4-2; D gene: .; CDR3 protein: CASSQDRRVREQFF; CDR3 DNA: TGTGCCAGCAGCCAAGATCGGCGAGTTCGAGAGCAGTTCTTC
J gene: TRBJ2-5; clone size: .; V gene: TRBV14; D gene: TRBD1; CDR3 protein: CASSRPGQGLYQETQYF; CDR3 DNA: TGTGCCAGCAGCCGACCCGGACAGGGTCTGTACCAAGAGACCCAGTACTTC
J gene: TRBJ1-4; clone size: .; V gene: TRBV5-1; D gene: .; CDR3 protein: CASSLNFPPLEKLFF; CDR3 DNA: TGCGCCAGCAGCCTGAACTTTCCACCCCTAGAAAAACTGTTTTTT
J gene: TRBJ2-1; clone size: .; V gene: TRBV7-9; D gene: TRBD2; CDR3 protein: CASSLGLGTSGTIYNEQFF; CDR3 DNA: TGTGCCAGCAGCTTAGGTTTAGGGACTAGCGGGACGATTTACAATGAGCAGTTCTTC
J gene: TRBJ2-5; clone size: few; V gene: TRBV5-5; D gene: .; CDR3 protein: CASSPLRGTEETQYF; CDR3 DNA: TGTGCCAGCAGCCCCTTGAGAGGCACCGAAGAGACCCAGTACTTC
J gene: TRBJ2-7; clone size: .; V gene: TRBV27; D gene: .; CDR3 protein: CASSPGTLYEQYF; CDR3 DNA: TGTGCCAGCAGTCCCGGGACACTCTACGAGCAGTACTTC
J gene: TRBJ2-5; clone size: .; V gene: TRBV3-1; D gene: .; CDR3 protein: CASTAFLALQETQYF; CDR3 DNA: TGTGCCAGCACCGCTTTCCTAGCGCTACAAGAGACCCAGTACTTC
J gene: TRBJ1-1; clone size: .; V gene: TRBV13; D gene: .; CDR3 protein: CASSANRDPEAFF; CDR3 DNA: TGTGCCAGCAGCGCCAACAGGGACCCTGAAGCTTTCTTT
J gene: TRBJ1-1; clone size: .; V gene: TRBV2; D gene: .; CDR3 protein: CASEQVNTEAFF; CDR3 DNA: TGTGCCAGCGAACAGGTGAACACTGAAGCTTTCTTT
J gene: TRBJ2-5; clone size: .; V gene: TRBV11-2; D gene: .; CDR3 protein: CASSSPGPLGETQYF; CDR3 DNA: TGTGCCAGCAGCAGTCCGGGACCTCTCGGGGAGACCCAGTACTTC
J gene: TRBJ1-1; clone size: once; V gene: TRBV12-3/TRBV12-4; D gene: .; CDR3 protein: CASSHSNYQDEAFF; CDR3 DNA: TGTGCCAGCAGTCACTCAAATTATCAGGATGAAGCTTTCTTT
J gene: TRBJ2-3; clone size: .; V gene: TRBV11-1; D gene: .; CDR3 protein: CASSPVRATDTQYF; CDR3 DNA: TGTGCCAGCAGCCCTGTCCGGGCGACAGATACGCAGTATTTT
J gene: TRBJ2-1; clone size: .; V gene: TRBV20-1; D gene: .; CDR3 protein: CSAGTAALDHSSYNEQFF; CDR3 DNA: TGCAGTGCTGGGACCGCGGCGCTGGATCACAGCTCCTACAATGAGCAGTTCTTC
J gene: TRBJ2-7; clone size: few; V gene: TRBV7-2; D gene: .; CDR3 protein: CASTPAKTYEQYF; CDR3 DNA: TGTGCCAGCACCCCAGCAAAAACCTACGAGCAGTACTTC
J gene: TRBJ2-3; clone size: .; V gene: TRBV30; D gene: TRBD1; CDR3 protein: CAWSVGTGEHTQYF; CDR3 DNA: TGTGCCTGGAGTGTGGGGACAGGGGAGCATACGCAGTATTTT
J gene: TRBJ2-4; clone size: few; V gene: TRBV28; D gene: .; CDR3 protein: CASTQGGEAKNIQYF; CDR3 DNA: TGTGCCAGCACCCAGGGGGGGGAAGCCAAAAACATTCAGTACTTC
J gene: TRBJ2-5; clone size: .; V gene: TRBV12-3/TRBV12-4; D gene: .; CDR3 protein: CASSVGEGRETQYF; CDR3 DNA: TGTGCCAGCAGTGTCGGAGAAGGGAGGGAGACCCAGTACTTC
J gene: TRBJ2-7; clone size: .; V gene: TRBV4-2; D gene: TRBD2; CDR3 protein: CASSPRLADSYEQYF; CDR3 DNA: TGTGCCAGCAGCCCACGACTAGCGGACTCCTACGAGCAGTACTTC
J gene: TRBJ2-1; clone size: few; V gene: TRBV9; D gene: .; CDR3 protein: CASSVVGGSNEQFF; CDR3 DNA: TGTGCCAGCAGCGTAGTAGGTGGCTCCAATGAGCAGTTCTTC
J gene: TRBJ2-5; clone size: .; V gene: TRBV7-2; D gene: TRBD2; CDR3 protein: CASTPRAGTGETQYF; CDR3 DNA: TGTGCCAGCACCCCCAGAGCGGGGACCGGGGAGACCCAGTACTTC
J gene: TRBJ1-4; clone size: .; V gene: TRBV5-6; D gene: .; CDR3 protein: CASSLGARATNEKLFF; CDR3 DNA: TGTGCCAGCAGCTTGGGTGCCAGGGCAACTAATGAAAAACTGTTTTTT
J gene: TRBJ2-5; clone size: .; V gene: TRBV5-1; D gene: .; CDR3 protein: CASRRAPAYQETQYF; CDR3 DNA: TGCGCCAGCAGAAGAGCCCCAGCGTACCAAGAGACCCAGTACTTC
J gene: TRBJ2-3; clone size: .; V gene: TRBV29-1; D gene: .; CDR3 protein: CSSQNPAPDTQYF; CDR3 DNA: TGCAGCTCCCAGAACCCGGCCCCAGATACGCAGTATTTT
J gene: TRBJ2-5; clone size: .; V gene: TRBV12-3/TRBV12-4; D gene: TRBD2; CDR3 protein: CASSRTSGISQETQYF; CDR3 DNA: TGTGCCAGCAGCCGGACTAGCGGGATATCCCAAGAGACCCAGTACTTC
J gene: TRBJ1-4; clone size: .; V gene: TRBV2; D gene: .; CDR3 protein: CAGRGRQDEKLFF; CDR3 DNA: TGTGCCGGCCGGGGGCGGCAAGATGAAAAACTGTTTTTT
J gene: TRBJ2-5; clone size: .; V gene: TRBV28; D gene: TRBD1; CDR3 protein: CASSLQGAVGTQYF; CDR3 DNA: TGTGCCAGCAGTTTACAGGGGGCGGTAGGGACCCAGTACTTC
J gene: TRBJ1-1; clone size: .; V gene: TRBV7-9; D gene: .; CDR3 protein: CAVGGLTEAFF; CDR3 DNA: TGTGCAGTGGGGGGACTCACTGAAGCTTTCTTT
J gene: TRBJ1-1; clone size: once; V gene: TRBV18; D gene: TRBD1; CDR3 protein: CTSSPGAGGLDTEAFF; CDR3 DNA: TGTACCAGCTCACCGGGGGCAGGGGGCCTGGACACTGAAGCTTTCTTT
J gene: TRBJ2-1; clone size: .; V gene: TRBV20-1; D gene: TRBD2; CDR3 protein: CSARDQRWLAGEQFF; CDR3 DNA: TGCAGTGCTAGAGACCAAAGGTGGCTAGCGGGCGAGCAGTTCTTC
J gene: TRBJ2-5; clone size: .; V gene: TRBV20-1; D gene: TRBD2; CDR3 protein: CSARDHGGRADGWETQYF; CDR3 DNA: TGCAGTGCTAGAGATCATGGCGGGAGGGCCGACGGTTGGGAGACCCAGTACTTC
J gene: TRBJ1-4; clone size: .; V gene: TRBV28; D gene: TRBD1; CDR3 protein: CASRQGSANEKLFF; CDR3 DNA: TGCGCCAGCAGACAGGGGTCGGCTAATGAAAAACTGTTTTTT